At least ten counts were recorded for the clone carrying this T cell receptor (beta chain). Its target is unknown. The TCR beta libraries were generated through quantitative 5'-RACE incorporating molecular barcodes. TCRdb itself ran the 5' RACE reads through MiXCR, one entry per CDR3 protein. The top ten hold under 4.5% of the sample, which has about 460,000 distinct CDR3 sequences, approximately 5% seen once. This sample is drawn from a study of CD8 T cells in ankylosing spondylitis. Notes on the study in general: Within ankylosing spondylitis blood, a TCR beta motif made up of eight highly homologous variants appeared to be characteristic. Clones linked with disease were CD8+ and fairly uncommon in the peripheral blood. Earlier work had already found some motif variants in reactive arthritis synovial fluid and blood. Significantly higher representation of disease-linked clones was reported for matched ankylosing spondylitis synovial fluid.

This CDR3 has 15 residues. Per germline, CDR1 SGHAT and CDR2 FQNNGV. Trimming left V 5 bases short and J 0 bases short, with 11 bases between. Specimen: blood, either unsorted or a sorted T cell fraction (not recorded which). This sequence joins TRBV11-2 and TRBJ2-1; tentatively, D is TRBD2 (6 bases). The receptor was derived from a male donor with ankylosing spondylitis. The chain's CDR3 is CASSPRRGSYNEQFF. CDR3 bases: TGTGCCAGCAGCCCTAGGCGGGGCTCCTACAATGAGCAGTTCTTC.